The subject of this entry is one T cell receptor (beta chain). This record comes from a study of OX40 agonist ivuxolimab in advanced cancers. Produced via immunoSEQ multiplex PCR; TCRdb's table is partial and in-frame only. The repertoire includes 98,000 or so clones, about nine tenths of them detected once, and 0.82% sits in the top ten. V was cut by 2 bases and J by 0 bases, with 16 bases left in between. The CDR3 is made up of 17 amino acids. In germline, CDR1 is KGHSH, CDR2 LQKENI. The chain uses TRBV18 and TRBJ2-5; D gene ambiguous. The sequencing used CD4+ or CD8+ T cells sorted from blood, collected in a trial of the OX40 agonist ivuxolimab. The clonotype originates from an adult with an advanced solid tumor such as melanoma, head and neck, liver or kidney cancer. This chain's CDR3 is CASSPNLGYSYQETQYF. CDR3 nucleotides: TGTGCCAGCTCACCAAATTTAGGCTACTCGTACCAAGAGACCCAGTACTTC. The full variable domain, in which reference TRBV18 and TRBJ2-5 provide the parts outside the CDR3, is NAGVMQNPRHLVRRRGQEARLRCSPMKGHSHVYWYRQLPEEGLKFMVYLQKENIIDESGMPKERFSAEFPKEGPSILRIQQVVRGDSAAYFCASSPNLGYSYQETQYFGPGTRLLVL.